What follows describes a single T cell receptor (beta chain). Its antigen remains unknown. The CDR3 runs 15 residues. V gave up 3 bases and J gave up 3 bases; unmatched junction bases: 7. Germline CDR1 MNHNS, CDR2 SASEGT. The sample comes from a study of cytomegalovirus exposure and HLA in healthy donors. Overall study results and limits: Researchers had no immune exposure information except CMV serostatus available. Analyzed later, association rates of TCRs varied across HLA loci, with DRB1 most and HLA-C fewest.

The PCR made use of 60 Vbeta and 13 Jbeta primers. TCRdb's table, derived via immunoSEQ multiplex PCR, lists solely in-frame clones and lacks some. The sample records under 200,000 clones, approximately 88% being singletons. Sequencing was carried out using PBMCs. The sequence derives from a man younger than 45 in good health and CMV-seronegative. The chain employs TRBV6-1 and TRBJ1-1; 7 bases are a match to TRBD1. CDR3 residues: CASSESGTVYTEAFF. The CDR3 DNA follows: TGTGCCAGCAGTGAGTCCGGGACAGTTTACACTGAAGCTTTCTTT.